This T cell receptor beta chain was documented in a study of technical replicates of blood from a few donors (dated 2017 in TCRdb). Library method: the immunoSEQ multiplex PCR assay. TCRdb carries this immuneACCESS record with in-frame sequences only. Its versions omit some clonotypes, under half of them owing to an unresolved V gene in the studies checked, with the rest unexplained. The sample has approximately 70,000 clones on record, about 97% of them singletons. The ten largest clones capture 0.25% to 0.35% of the sample. Here V drops 6 bases and J drops 11 bases, and the junction holds 12 bases not matched to any gene. The CDR3 covers 13 residues, taking in both the cysteine and the phenylalanine. The only DNA kept is the CDR3, 39 bases in frame from the first base. The germline V gene sets CDR1 to MNHEY and CDR2 to SVGAGI. As concerns this clone: Which antigen it targets is not known. No clone much larger than this one lies a single base away; base qualities are absent.

The chain is encoded by TRBV6-5 joined to TRBJ1-1; TRBD1 aligns with 7 central bases. Sequencing was done on a sample of T cells isolated from PBMCs. This TCR came from a human donor in good health. CDR3 reads: CASSLNRGVVAFF. In nucleotide form, the sequence is TGTGCCAGCAGCCTTAACAGGGGAGTAGTCGCTTTCTTT.